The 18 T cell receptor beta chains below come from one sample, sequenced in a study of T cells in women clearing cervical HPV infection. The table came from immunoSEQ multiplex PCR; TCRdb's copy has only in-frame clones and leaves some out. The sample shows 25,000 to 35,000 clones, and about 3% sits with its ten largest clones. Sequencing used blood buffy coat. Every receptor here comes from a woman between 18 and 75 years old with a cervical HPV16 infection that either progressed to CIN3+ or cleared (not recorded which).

The CDR3 region is CASSIGLASQNIQYF. The covered CDR3 bases are TGTGCCAGTAGTATAGGGCTAGCTAGCCAAAACATT. The chain couples TRBV19 to TRBJ2-4, with D perhaps matching TRBD2 (5 bases). The CDR3 goes on 3 residues after the read ends, and that part is filled in from the germline J gene. Germline V gene sequence: CDR1 LNHDA, CDR2 SQIVND (reference sequence). The CDR3 totals 15 residues. Trimming took off 1 base at V and 5 bases at J, with 12 bases between the two ends.

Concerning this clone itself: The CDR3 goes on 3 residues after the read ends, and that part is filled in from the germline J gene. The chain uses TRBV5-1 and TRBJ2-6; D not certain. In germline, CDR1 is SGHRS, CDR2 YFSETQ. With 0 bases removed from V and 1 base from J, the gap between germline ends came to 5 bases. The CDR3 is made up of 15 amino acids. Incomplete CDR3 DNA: TGCGCCAGCAGCTTGGAACTGTCTGGGGCCAACGTC. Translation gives CASSLELSGANV. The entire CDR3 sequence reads CASSLELSGANVLTF. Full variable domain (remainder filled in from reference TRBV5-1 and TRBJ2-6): KAGVTQTPRYLIKTRGQQVTLSCSPISGHRSVSWYQQTPGQGLQFLFEYFSETQRNKGNFPGRFSGRQFSNSRSEMNVSTLELGDSALYLCASSLELSGANVLTFGAGSRLTVL.

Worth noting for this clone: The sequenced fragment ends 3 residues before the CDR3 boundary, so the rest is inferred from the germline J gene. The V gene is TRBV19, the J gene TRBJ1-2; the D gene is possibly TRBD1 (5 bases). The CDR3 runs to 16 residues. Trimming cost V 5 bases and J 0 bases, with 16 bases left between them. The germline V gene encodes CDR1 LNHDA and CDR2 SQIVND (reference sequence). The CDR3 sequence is CASSYPQVGANYGYTF. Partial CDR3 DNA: TGTGCCAGTAGTTACCCACAGGTTGGGGCTAACTATGGC.

This chain's CDR3 is CASRDTLRTTRYEQYF. The part of the CDR3 DNA that was read is TGTGCCAGCAGGGATACCCTCAGGACTACCCGATACGAG. The V gene is TRBV12-3 or TRBV12-4, the J gene TRBJ2-7, with D tentatively TRBD2 (6 bases). The CDR3 end lies 3 residues beyond the end of the read and is filled in from the germline J gene. The CDR3 has 16 residues. Trimming took 6 bases from V and 4 from J, leaving 22 bases between them.

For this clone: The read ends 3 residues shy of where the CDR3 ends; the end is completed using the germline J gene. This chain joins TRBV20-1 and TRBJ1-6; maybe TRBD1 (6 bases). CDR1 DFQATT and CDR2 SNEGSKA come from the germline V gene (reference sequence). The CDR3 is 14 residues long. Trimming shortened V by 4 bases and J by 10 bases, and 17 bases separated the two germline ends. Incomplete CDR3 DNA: TGCAGTGCTATGTTGGAAGGGGGAACCTCACCC. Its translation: CSAMLEGGTSP. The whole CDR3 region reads CSAMLEGGTSPLHF.

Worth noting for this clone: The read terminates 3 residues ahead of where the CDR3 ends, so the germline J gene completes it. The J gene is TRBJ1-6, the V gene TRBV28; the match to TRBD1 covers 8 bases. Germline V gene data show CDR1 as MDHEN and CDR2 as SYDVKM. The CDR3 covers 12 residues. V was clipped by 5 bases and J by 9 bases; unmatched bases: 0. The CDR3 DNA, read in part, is TGTGCCAGCAGTGACAGGGGTTCACCC. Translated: CASSDRGSP. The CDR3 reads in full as CASSDRGSPLHF.

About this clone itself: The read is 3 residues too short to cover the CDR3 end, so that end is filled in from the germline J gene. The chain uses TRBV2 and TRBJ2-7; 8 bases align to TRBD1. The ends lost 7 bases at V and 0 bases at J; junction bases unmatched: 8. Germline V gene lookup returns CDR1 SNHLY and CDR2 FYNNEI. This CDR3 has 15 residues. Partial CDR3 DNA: TGTGCCAGCACACCGGGACAGGCGAGCTCCTACGAG. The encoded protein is CASTPGQASSYE. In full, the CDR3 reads CASTPGQASSYEQYF.

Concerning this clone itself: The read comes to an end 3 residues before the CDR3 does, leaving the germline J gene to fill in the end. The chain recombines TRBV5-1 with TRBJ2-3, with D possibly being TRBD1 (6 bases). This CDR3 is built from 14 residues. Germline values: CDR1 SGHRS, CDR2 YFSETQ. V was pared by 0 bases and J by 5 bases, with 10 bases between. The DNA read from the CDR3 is TGCGCCAGCAGCTTGGTCAGGGGTGAAGATACG. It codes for CASSLVRGEDT. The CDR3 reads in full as CASSLVRGEDTQYF.

The CDR3 DNA, read in part, is TGCAGTGCTTTAGCGGGAGGGGGGTACAATGAG. Its translation is CSALAGGGYNE. The full-length CDR3 reads as CSALAGGGYNEQFF. The chain recombines TRBV20-1 with TRBJ2-1, with 11 positions matching TRBD2. Sequencing ends 3 residues short of the CDR3 end; the germline J gene provides the rest. This CDR3 is built from 14 residues. Trimming removed 5 bases from V and 4 bases from J; junction bases left unmatched: 4. Per the germline V gene, CDR1 is DFQATT and CDR2 is SNEGSKA (reference sequence).

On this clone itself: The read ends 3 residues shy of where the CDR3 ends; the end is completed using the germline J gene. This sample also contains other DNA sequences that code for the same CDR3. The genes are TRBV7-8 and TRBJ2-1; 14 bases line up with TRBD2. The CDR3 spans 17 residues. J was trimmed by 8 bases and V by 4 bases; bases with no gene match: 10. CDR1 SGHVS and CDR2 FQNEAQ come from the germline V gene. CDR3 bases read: TGTGCCAGCAGCTCGGACCGACTAGCGGGAGGGCTAGATGAG. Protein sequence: CASSSDRLAGGLDE. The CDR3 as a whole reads CASSSDRLAGGLDEQFF.

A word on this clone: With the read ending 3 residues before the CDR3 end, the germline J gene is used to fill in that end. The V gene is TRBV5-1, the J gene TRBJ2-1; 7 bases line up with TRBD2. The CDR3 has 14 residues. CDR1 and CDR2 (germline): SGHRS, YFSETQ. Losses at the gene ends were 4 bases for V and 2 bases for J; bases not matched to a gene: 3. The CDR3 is CASSGTSAYNEQFF. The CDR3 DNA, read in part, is TGCGCCAGCAGCGGCACTAGCGCCTACAATGAG.

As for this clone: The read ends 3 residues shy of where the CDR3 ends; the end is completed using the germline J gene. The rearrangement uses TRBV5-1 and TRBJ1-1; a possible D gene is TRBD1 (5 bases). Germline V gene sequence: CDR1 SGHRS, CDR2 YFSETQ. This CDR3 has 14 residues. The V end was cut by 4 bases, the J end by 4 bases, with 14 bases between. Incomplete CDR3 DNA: TGCGCCAGCAGCGAGGGACTCACGGGCACTGAA. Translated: CASSEGLTGTE. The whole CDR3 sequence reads CASSEGLTGTEAFF.

The CDR3 here is CSARDGTSGVGYTQYF. Incomplete CDR3 DNA: TGCAGTGCTAGAGATGGGACTAGCGGGGTGGGATATACG. The chain combines TRBV20-1 with TRBJ2-3; 13 bases align to TRBD2. Sequencing ends 3 residues short of the CDR3 end; the germline J gene provides the rest. CDR1 DFQATT and CDR2 SNEGSKA come from the germline V gene (reference sequence). The CDR3 loop spans 16 amino acids. Germline trimming cut 0 bases from V and 7 bases from J; bases unmatched to any gene: 7.

CDR3 DNA (partial): TGCAGTGCTAATGGACAGGGGGAGGTATATGGA. This codes for CSANGQGEVYG. The complete CDR3 sequence is CSANGQGEVYGAFF. The chain has TRBV20-1 and TRBJ1-1, with 10 nucleotides matching TRBD1. With the read ending 3 residues before the CDR3 end, the germline J gene is used to fill in that end. This CDR3 region has 14 residues. Looked up from germline, CDR1 is DFQATT and CDR2 is SNEGSKA (reference sequence).

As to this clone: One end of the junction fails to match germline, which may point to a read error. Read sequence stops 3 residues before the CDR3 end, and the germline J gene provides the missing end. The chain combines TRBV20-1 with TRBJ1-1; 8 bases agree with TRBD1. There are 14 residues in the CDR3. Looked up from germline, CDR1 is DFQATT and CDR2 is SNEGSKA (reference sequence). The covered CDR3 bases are TGCAGTGCTACAACAGGGGGGGTGAAAACTGAA. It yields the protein CSATTGGVKTE. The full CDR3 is CSATTGGVKTEAFF.

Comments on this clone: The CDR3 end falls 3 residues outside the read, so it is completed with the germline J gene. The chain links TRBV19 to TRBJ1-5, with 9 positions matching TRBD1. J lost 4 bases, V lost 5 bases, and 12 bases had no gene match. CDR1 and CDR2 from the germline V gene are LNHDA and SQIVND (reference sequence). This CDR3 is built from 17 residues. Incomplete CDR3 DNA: TGTGCCAGTAGTCCGTTAAAGGGACAGGGACCTAATCAGCCC. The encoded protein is CASSPLKGQGPNQP. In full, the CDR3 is CASSPLKGQGPNQPQHF.

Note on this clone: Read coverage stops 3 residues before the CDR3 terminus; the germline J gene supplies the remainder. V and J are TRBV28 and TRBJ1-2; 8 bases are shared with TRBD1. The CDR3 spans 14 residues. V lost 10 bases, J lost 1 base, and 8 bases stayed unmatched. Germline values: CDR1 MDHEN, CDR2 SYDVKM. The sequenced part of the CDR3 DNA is TGTGCCACCACCGGGACAGGTGATAACTATGGC. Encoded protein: CATTGTGDNYG. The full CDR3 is CATTGTGDNYGYTF.

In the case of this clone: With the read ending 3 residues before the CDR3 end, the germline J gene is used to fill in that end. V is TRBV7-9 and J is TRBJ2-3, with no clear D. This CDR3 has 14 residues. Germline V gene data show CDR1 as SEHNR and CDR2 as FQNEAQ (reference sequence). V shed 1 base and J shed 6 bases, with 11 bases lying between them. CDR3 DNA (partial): TGTGCCAGCAGCTTAGACACAAACACGGATACG. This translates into CASSLDTNTDT. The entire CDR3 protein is CASSLDTNTDTQYF. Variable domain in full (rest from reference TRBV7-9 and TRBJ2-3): DTGVSQNPRHKITKRGQNVTFRCDPISEHNRLYWYRQTLGQGPEFLTYFQNEAQLEKSRLLSDRFSAERPKGSFSTLEIQRTEQGDSAMYLCASSLDTNTDTQYFGPGTRLTVL.